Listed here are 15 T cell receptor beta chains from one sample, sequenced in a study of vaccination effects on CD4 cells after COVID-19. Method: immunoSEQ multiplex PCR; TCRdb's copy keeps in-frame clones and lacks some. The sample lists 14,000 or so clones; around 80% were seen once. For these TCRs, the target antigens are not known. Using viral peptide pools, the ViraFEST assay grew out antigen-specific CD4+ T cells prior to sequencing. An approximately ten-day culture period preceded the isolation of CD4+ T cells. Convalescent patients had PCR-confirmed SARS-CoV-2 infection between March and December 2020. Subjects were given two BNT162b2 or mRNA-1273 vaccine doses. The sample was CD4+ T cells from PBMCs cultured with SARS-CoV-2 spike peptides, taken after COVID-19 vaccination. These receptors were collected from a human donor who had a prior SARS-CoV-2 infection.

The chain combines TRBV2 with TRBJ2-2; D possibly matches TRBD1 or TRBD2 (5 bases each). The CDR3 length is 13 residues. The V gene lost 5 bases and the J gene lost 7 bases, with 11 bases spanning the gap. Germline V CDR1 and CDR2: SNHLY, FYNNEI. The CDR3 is CASSREGSGELFF. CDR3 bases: TGTGCCAGCAGTCGAGAGGGGAGCGGGGAGCTGTTTTTT.

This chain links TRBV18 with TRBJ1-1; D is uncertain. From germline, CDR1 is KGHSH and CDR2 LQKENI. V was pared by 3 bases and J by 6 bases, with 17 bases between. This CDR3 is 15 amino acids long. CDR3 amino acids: CASSPRSLDGAEAFF. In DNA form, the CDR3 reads TGTGCCAGCTCACCCAGGTCTCTCGATGGCGCTGAAGCTTTCTTT.

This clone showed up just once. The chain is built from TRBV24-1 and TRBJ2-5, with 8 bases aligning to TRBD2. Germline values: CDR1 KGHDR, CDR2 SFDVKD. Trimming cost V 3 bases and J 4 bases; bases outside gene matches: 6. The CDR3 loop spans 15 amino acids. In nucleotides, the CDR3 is TGTGCCACCAGTGATCCCATCGGGGGGGGAGAGACCCAGTACTTC. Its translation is CATSDPIGGGETQYF.

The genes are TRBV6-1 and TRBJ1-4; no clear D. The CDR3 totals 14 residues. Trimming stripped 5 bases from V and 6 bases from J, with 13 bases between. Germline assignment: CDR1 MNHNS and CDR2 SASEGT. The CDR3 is CASSWTPTDEKLFF. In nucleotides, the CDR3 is TGTGCCAGCAGTTGGACTCCTACCGATGAAAAACTGTTTTTT.

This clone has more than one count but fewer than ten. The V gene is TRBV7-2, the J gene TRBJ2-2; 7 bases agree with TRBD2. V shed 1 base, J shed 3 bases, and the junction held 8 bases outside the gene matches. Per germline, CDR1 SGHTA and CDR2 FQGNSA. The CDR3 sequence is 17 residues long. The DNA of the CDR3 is TGTGCCAGCAGCTTAGTCGGCGGGAGCGGATACACCGGGGAGCTGTTTTTT. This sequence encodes CASSLVGGSGYTGELFF.

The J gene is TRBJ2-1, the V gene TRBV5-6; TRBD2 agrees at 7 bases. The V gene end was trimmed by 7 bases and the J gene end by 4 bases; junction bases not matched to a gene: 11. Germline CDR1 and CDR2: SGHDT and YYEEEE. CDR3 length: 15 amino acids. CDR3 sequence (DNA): TGTGCCAGCGTGAGAGACGGGGGGAGATACAATGAGCAGTTCTTC. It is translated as CASVRDGGRYNEQFF.

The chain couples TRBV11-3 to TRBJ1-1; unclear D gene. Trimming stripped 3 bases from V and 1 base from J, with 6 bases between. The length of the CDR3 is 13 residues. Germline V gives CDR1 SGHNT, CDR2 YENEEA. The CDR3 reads CASSFTPNTEAFF. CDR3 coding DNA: TGTGCCAGCAGCTTTACTCCGAACACTGAAGCTTTCTTT.

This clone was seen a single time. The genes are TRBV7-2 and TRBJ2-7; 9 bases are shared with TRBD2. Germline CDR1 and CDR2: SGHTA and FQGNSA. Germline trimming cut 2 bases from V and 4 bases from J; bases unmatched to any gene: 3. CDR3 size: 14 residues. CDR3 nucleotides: TGTGCCAGCAGCTTATTTAGCGGGAGATACGAGCAGTACTTC. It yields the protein CASSLFSGRYEQYF.

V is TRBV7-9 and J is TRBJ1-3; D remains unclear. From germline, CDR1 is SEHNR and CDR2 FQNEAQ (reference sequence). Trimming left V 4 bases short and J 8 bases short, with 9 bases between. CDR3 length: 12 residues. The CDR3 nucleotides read TGTGCCAGCAGCTCTCGACCGTACACCATATATTTT. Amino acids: CASSSRPYTIYF.

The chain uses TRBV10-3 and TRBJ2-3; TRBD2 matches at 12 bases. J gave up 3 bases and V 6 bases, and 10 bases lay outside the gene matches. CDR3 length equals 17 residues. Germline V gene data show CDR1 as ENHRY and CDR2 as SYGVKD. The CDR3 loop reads CAISETGTSGYTDTQYF. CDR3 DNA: TGTGCCATCAGCGAAACCGGGACTAGCGGGTATACAGATACGCAGTATTTT.

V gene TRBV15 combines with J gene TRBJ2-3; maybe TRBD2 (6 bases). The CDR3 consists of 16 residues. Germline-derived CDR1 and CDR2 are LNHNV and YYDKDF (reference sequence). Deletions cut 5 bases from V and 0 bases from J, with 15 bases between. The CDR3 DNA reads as TGTGCCACCAGCGATGGGCTAGCGAGGAGCACAGATACGCAGTATTTT. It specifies CATSDGLARSTDTQYF.

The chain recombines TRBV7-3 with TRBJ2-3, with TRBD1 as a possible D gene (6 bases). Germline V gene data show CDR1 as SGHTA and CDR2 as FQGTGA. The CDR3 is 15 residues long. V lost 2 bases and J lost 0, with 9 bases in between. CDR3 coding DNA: TGTGCCAGCAGCTTATTAGGGGGTAGCACAGATACGCAGTATTTT. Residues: CASSLLGGSTDTQYF.

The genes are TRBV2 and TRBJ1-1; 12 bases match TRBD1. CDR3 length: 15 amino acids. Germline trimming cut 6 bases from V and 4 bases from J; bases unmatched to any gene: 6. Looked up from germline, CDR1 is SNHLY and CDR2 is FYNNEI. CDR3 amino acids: CASRGGQGAITEAFF. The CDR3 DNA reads TGTGCCAGCAGGGGGGGACAGGGGGCGATCACTGAAGCTTTCTTT. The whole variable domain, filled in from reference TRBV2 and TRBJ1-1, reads EPEVTQTPSHQVTQMGQEVILRCVPISNHLYFYWYRQILGQKVEFLVSFYNNEISEKSEIFDDQFSVERPDGSNFTLKIRSTKLEDSAMYFCASRGGQGAITEAFFGQGTRLTVV.

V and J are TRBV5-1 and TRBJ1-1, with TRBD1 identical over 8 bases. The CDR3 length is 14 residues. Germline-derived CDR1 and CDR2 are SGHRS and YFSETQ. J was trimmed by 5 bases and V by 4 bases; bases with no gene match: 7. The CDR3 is CASSQTTGATEAFF. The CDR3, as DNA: TGCGCCAGCAGCCAAACGACAGGGGCGACTGAAGCTTTCTTT.

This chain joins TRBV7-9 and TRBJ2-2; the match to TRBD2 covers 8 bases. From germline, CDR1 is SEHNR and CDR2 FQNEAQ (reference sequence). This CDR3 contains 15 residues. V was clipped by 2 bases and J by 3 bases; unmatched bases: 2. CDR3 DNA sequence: TGTGCCAGCAGCTTACGGGGGGGGGACACCGGGGAGCTGTTTTTT. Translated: CASSLRGGDTGELFF.